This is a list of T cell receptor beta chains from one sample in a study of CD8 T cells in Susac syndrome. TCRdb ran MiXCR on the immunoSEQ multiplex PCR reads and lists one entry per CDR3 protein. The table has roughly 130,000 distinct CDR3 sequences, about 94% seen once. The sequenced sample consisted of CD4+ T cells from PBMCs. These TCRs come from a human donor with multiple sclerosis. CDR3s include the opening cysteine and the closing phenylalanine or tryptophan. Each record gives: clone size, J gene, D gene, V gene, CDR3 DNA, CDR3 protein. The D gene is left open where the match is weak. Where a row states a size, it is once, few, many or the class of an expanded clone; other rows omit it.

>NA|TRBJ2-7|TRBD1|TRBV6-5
TGTGCCAGCAGCCGGGACAGGGCTAGCTACGAGCAGTACTTC
CASSRDRASYEQYF
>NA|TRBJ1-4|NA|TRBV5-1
TGCGCCAGCAGTTGGGGAGCAACTAATGAAAAACTGTTTTTT
CASSWGATNEKLFF
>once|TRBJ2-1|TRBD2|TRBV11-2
TGTGCCAGCGGCCAGGGTCGGCTAGCGGGGAGGGACTACTCCTACAATGAGCAGTTCTTC
CASGQGRLAGRDYSYNEQFF
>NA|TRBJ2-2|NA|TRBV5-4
TGTGCCAGCAGCTTCGTAGGGGACGGGGAGCTGTTTTTT
CASSFVGDGELFF
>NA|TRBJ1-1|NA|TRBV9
TGTGCCAGCAGCGTAGTTTCCAGGGATGGCACTGAAGCTTTCTTT
CASSVVSRDGTEAFF
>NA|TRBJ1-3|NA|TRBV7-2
TGTGCCAGCAGCTTAGACATGCGCTCTGGAAACACCATATATTTT
CASSLDMRSGNTIYF
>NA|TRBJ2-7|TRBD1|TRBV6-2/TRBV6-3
TGTGCCAGCAGCCGAGAGACAGGGGAGAGCTACGAGCAGTACTTC
CASSRETGESYEQYF
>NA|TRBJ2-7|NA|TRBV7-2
TGTGCCAGCAGCTTAAGTTGGTCGCGAGGTGAGCAGTACTTC
CASSLSWSRGEQYF
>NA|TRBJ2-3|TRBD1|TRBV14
TGTGCCAGCAGCCAAGAGAACAGGGGATCCGATACGCAGTATTTT
CASSQENRGSDTQYF
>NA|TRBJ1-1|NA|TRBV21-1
TGTGCCAGCAGCAAAAGCGGGACAGGACACACTGAAGCTTTCTTT
CASSKSGTGHTEAFF
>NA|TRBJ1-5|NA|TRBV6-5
TGTGCCAGCAGTTACTCATCGAGCAGCAATCAGCCCCAGCATTTT
CASSYSSSSNQPQHF
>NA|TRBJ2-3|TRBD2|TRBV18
TGTGCCAGCTCATCGACTAGCGGGGTCGGCTTTTATACGCAGTATTTT
CASSSTSGVGFYTQYF